This T cell receptor beta chain was documented in a study of blood T cell repertoires in COVID-19. Study background: Whether acute or convalescent, the COVID-19 samples came from the United States, Italy and Spain. In each case, the material was cDNA or gDNA derived from T cells, B-cell-depleted T cells, or PBMCs.

As handled by the study authors: Using reference gene primer amplification, nucleated cell counts were estimated. Profiled with immunoSEQ multiplex PCR; TCRdb holds only in-frame clones, not every one. The V and J calls and clone size come from that table; D and trimming were worked out from the DNA. The repertoire consists of about 250,000 clones, with around nine tenths occurring once and the leading ten covering around 1.5%. The J segment lost 8 bases and the V segment lost 7 bases, leaving 11 bases of the junction unmatched. Germline V gene lookup returns CDR1 LGHDT and CDR2 YNNKEL (reference sequence). CDR3 length: 16 amino acids.

V is TRBV3-1 (or the pseudogene TRBV3-2) and J is TRBJ2-1, with 13 bases identical to TRBD2. Specimen: peripheral blood. The TCR comes from an older woman who had recovered from COVID-19. CDR3 residues: CASTLTSGGALDEQFF. The DNA for the CDR3 is TGTGCCAGCACCCTTACTAGCGGGGGGGCATTGGATGAGCAGTTCTTC.